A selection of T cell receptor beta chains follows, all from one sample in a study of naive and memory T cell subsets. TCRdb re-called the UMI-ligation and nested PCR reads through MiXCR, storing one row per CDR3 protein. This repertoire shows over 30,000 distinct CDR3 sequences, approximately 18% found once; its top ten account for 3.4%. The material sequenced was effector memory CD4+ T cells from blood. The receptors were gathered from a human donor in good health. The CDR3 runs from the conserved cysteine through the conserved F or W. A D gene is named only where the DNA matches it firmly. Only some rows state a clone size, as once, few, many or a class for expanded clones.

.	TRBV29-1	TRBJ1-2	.	CSVEDGTGKGYTF	TGCAGCGTTGAAGATGGTACAGGGAAAGGCTACACCTTC
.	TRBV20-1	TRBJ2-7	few	CSATMLGPDPYEQYF	TGCAGTGCTACGATGTTGGGACCGGACCCTTACGAGCAGTACTTC
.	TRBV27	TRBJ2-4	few	CASSPGRRGSQNIQYF	TGTGCCAGCAGCCCAGGCAGACGAGGGTCTCAAAACATTCAGTACTTC
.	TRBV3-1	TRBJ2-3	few	CASSQDPSSSGDTQYF	TGTGCCAGCAGCCAAGATCCCTCTAGCTCTGGAGATACGCAGTATTTT
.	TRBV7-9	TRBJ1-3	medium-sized	CASSSTYSGNTIYF	TGTGCCAGCAGCTCGACATACTCTGGAAACACCATATATTTT
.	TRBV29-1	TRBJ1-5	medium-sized	CSVGHLDQPQHF	TGCAGCGTAGGACATCTTGATCAGCCCCAGCATTTT
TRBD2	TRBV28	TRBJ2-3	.	CASSPSRLAGRDTQYF	TGTGCCAGCAGTCCATCCAGACTAGCGGGAAGAGATACGCAGTATTTT
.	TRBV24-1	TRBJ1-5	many	CATSEGGWKAQHF	TGTGCCACCAGTGAGGGTGGCTGGAAGGCCCAGCATTTT
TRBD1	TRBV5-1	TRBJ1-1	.	CASSPGTVNTEAFF	TGCGCCAGCAGCCCAGGGACAGTGAACACTGAAGCTTTCTTT
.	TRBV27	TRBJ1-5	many	CASSTAAPNQPQHF	TGTGCCAGCAGTACAGCAGCGCCGAATCAGCCCCAGCATTTT
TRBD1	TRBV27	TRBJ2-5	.	CASSLSGQGRGETQYF	TGTGCCAGCAGTTTATCGGGACAGGGAAGAGGAGAGACCCAGTACTTC
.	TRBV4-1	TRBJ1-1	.	CASSPIGGGDTEAFF	TGCGCCAGCAGCCCGATAGGGGGAGGTGACACTGAAGCTTTCTTT
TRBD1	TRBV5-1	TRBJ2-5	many	CASSLSPTGGTETQYF	TGCGCCAGCAGCTTGAGCCCGACAGGGGGGACAGAGACCCAGTACTTC
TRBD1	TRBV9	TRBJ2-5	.	CASSVGGRGQYQETQYF	TGTGCCAGCAGCGTAGGTGGTAGGGGACAGTACCAAGAGACCCAGTACTTC
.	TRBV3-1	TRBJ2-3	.	CASSQGRGVSTQYF	TGTGCCAGCAGCCAAGGAAGAGGGGTTTCTACGCAGTATTTT
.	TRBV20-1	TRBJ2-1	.	CSADGGPSYNEQFF	TGCAGTGCAGACGGAGGGCCATCATACAATGAGCAGTTCTTC
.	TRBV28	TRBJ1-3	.	CASTHGGSGNTIYF	TGTGCCAGCACCCATGGAGGGTCTGGAAACACCATATATTTT
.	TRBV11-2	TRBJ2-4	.	CASSPDWASLAKNIQYF	TGTGCCAGCAGCCCGGACTGGGCGTCACTAGCCAAAAACATTCAGTACTTC
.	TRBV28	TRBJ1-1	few	CAVLGGNMNTEAFF	TGTGCCGTCTTAGGAGGCAACATGAACACTGAAGCTTTCTTT
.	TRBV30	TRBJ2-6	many	CAWNRGMRSGANVLTF	TGTGCCTGGAATCGGGGGATGAGGTCTGGGGCCAACGTCCTGACTTTC
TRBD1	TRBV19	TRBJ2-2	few	CASSDRVVSLVRSGELFF	TGTGCCAGTAGCGACAGGGTTGTGTCTCTCGTCCGGTCCGGGGAGCTGTTTTTT
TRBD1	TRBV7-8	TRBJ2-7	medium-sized	CASSLEPGQGVHEQYF	TGTGCCAGCAGCTTAGAACCGGGACAGGGCGTCCACGAGCAGTACTTC
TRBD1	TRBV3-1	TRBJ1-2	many	CASSQDRGGYGYTF	TGTGCCAGCAGCCAAGACAGGGGGGGCTATGGCTACACCTTC
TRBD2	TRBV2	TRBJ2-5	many	CASSETSGTGTETQYF	TGTGCCAGCAGTGAGACTAGCGGGACAGGGACCGAGACCCAGTACTTC